This TCR beta chain comes out of a study of cytomegalovirus exposure and HLA in healthy donors. Findings and limits, study-wide: Only CMV serostatus was available as immune exposure information. Within an earlier analysis, most TCR beta V segments proved productive either about 87% or about 30% of the time.

Use of 60 Vbeta and 13 Jbeta primers characterized the PCR. Method: immunoSEQ multiplex PCR; TCRdb's copy keeps in-frame clones and lacks some. Of about 140,000 clones listed, around 80% are singletons. This clone was counted between two and nine times. As yet, its antigen is unknown. CDR1 is GTSNPN and CDR2 is SVGIG in the germline V gene (reference sequence). The CDR3 runs 16 residues. Unmatched junction bases numbered 5, after V lost 0 bases and J lost 4 bases. The chain employs TRBV30 and TRBJ1-5, with 11 bases matching TRBD1. The clonotype comes from a man in his fifties in good health and CMV-seronegative. Material: PBMCs. The CDR3 spells CAWSVGGQGENQPQHF. The CDR3 region has the DNA TGTGCCTGGAGTGTTGGGGGACAGGGGGAGAATCAGCCCCAGCATTTT.